This T cell receptor (beta chain) was sequenced during a study of vaccination effects on CD4 cells after COVID-19. Across the whole study: Within the ViraFEST assay, antigen-specific CD4+ T cells underwent expansion with viral peptide pools prior to sequencing. Findings and caveats of the study: In the late period after vaccination, infection- and vaccine-induced clones contracted markedly.

Notes on this clone: Its matching antigen is unknown.

This CDR3 contains 13 residues. Trimming took off 4 bases at V and 8 bases at J, with 11 bases between the two ends. Germline V gives CDR1 SGHTA, CDR2 FQGTGA. Some clones are missing from TCRdb's copy, which holds only in-frame ones; the method was immunoSEQ multiplex PCR. The sample lists around 41,000 clones, around 80% seen once, with less than 3.5% in the top ten. Once cultured for roughly nine days, the cells underwent separation to obtain CD4+ T cells. All vaccine recipients tested negative for nucleocapsid antibodies and had never contracted SARS-CoV-2 infection. This receptor was taken from a human donor who received a COVID-19 vaccine. J is TRBJ1-4 and V is TRBV7-3, with D uncertain. Material: CD4+ T cells from PBMCs cultured without peptide, obtained before COVID-19 vaccination. CDR3 coding DNA: TGTGCCAGCAGCTCAACCGGTGGGGAAAAACTGTTTTTT. Protein: CASSSTGGEKLFF.